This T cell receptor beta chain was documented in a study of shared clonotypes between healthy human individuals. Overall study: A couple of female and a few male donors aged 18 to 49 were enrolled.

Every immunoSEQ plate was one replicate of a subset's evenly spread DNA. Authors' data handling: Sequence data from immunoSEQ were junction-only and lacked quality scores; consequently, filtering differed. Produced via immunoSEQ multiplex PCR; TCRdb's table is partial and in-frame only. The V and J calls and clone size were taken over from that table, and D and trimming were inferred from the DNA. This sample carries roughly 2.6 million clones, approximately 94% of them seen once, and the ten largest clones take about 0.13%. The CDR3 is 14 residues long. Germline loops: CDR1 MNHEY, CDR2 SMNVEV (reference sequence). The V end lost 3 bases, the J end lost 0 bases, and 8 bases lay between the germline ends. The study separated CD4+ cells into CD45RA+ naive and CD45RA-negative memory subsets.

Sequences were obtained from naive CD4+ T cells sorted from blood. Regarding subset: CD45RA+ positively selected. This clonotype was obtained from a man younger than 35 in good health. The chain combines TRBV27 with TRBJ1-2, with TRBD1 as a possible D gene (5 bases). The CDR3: CASSLTAANYGYTF. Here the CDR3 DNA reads TGTGCCAGCAGTTTGACAGCAGCTAACTATGGCTACACCTTC.